This TCR beta chain was observed in a study of T cell responses to AZD1222 COVID-19 vaccine. This table comes from immunoSEQ multiplex PCR, and its TCRdb copy is limited to in-frame clones, with some not included. Of under 200,000 clones listed, 90% are singletons. CDR3 length equals 14 residues. Germline V CDR1 and CDR2: SGHTA, FQGNSA. V lost 5 bases and J lost 0, with 10 bases in between. A remark on this clone: Antigen specificity is unknown.

Study-level points and caveats: Only a handful of AZD1222 recipients were seropositive at baseline. Scientists sampled the repertoires only once the peak T cell response had passed. Females outnumbered males among donors, who were mostly white British; clonal diversity was possibly underestimated. Reports say nearly half of spike-specific TCRs go after unmutated variant regions.

The sample was peripheral blood, taken on day 0 of AZD1222 vaccination. The rearrangement links TRBV7-2 to TRBJ1-2; D is unclear. The source of this sequence is an adult in good health. The CDR3 protein is CASSPRTANYGYTF. DNA of the CDR3: TGTGCCAGCAGCCCCCGCACCGCTAACTATGGCTACACCTTC.